This T cell receptor beta chain stems from a study of cytomegalovirus exposure and HLA in healthy donors. General observations from the study: When analyzed later, a missense DCLRE1C variant was found to be linked to TCR beta V- and J-gene trimming. Reportedly, cytomegalovirus status was diagnosed with high sensitivity and specificity.

The PCR ran on 60 Vbeta and 13 Jbeta primers. In the original analysis: An analysis performed later counted 75 million to 80 million unique TCR beta chains (approximately 10 million of them shared). Sequenced by immunoSEQ multiplex PCR; TCRdb stores in-frame clones only, minus some. V and J calls and clone size are those listed in that table; D and trimming were worked out from the DNA. The sample includes 150,000 to 200,000 clones, approximately 80% of them seen just once. A word on this clone: Antigen: not known.

Germline lookup yields CDR1 SGHRS and CDR2 YFSETQ. V lost 0 bases and J lost 9, with 15 bases in between. The CDR3 sequence is 14 residues long. This receptor was taken from a boy aged 5 to 17 in good health and CMV-seronegative. The chain recombines TRBV5-1 with TRBJ2-5; the D is unclear. Sequenced: PBMCs. Written as DNA, the CDR3 is TGCGCCAGCAGCTTGGATGCGGAGTTGACGGCCCAGTACTTC. It codes for CASSLDAELTAQYF.